The 18 T cell receptor beta chains below all came from one sample that was sequenced in a study of molecular identifiers for immune sequencing clone quantification. TCRdb analysed the PCR reads with MiXCR anew, one entry per CDR3 protein. The table has 80,000 to 130,000 distinct CDR3 sequences, about 35% seen once; the top ten hold around 3.8%. Material: naive CD8+ T cells from blood, with Jurkat cell RNA spiked in. The subset was: FACS-sorted CD8+CD4-CCR7+CD45RA+ naive T cells. These receptors all stem from a human donor in good health. Some libraries in this study had Jurkat cell RNA spiked in.

This clonotype came up many times. The chain combines TRBV5-1 with TRBJ2-2; D remains ambiguous. The CDR3 runs 18 residues. V lost 2 bases and J lost 2, with 19 bases in between. Per the germline V gene, CDR1 is SGHRS and CDR2 is YFSETQ. For the CDR3, the DNA is TGCGCCAGCAGCTTCGACCGAAGGAGAGGAAGCAACACCGGGGAGCTGTTTTTT. Protein sequence: CASSFDRRRGSNTGELFF.

On this clonotype: This may stem from a read error, because a much larger clone lies one nucleotide away. The chain employs TRBV9 and TRBJ2-3, with a possible D match to TRBD2 (7 bases). The CDR3 is made up of 15 amino acids. CDR1 is SGDLS and CDR2 is YYNGEE in the germline V gene. CDR3 sequence: CASSPSGGGADTQCF. The CDR3 DNA reads TGTGCCAGCAGTCCTAGCGGAGGGGGGGCAGATACGCAGTGTTTT.

A word on this clonotype: A much larger clone is a single base away; this may be a read error. V is TRBV14 and J is TRBJ1-2, with D unclear. Germline CDR1 is SGHDN and CDR2 is FVKESK. V lost 1 base and J lost 7, with 16 bases in between. The CDR3 has 15 residues. The CDR3 region has the DNA TGTGCCAGCAGCCAAGTGGCCAGGTCGTACTTTGGCTACACCTTC. Translating gives CASSQVARSYFGYTF.

This clonotype was seen more than once but under ten times. V usage is TRBV28 and J usage is TRBJ2-7; 7 nucleotides match TRBD2. CDR3 length: 14 residues. Germline-derived CDR1 and CDR2 are MDHEN and SYDVKM. The V and J ends lost 7 bases and 2 bases, in that order; junction bases with no gene match: 8. This CDR3 reads CASIEAGLPYEQYF. The CDR3 DNA reads TGTGCCAGCATAGAAGCGGGGCTCCCCTACGAGCAGTACTTC.

The rearrangement joins TRBV29-1 to TRBJ2-7; TRBD1 agrees at 9 bases. The V gene end was trimmed by 6 bases and the J gene end by 4 bases; junction bases not matched to a gene: 10. The CDR3 runs to 14 residues. Germline lookup yields CDR1 SQVTM and CDR2 ANQGSEA. CDR3 bases: TGCAGCGTCCTCTGGACAGGGGCCGGGTACGAGCAGTACTTC. Translation: CSVLWTGAGYEQYF.

This clonotype was counted at least ten times. CDR3 protein: CASRTVRSYEQYF. CDR3 DNA: TGTGCCAGCAGGACAGTTAGATCCTACGAGCAGTACTTC. The rearrangement links TRBV28 to TRBJ2-7, with a possible D match to TRBD1 (5 bases). The CDR3 contains 13 residues. V lost 6 bases and J 1 base, leaving 10 bases between the germline ends. Germline-derived CDR1 and CDR2 are MDHEN and SYDVKM.

Worth noting for this clonotype: A much larger clone sits a single nucleotide away, making a read error possible. The V call is TRBV13, the J call TRBJ2-5, with D tentatively TRBD1 (5 bases). The CDR3 has 13 amino acids. Germline assignment: CDR1 PRHDT and CDR2 FYEKMQ (reference sequence). In DNA form, the CDR3 reads TGTGCCAGCTCGAAGGGGCCCCAAGAGGCCCAGTACTTC. Translation: CASSKGPQEAQYF.

This clonotype was found many times. The chain employs TRBV7-8 and TRBJ2-3; D might be TRBD1 (5 bases). This CDR3 has 16 amino acids. The V end lost 0 bases, the J end lost 0 bases, and 10 bases lay between the germline ends. Per the germline V gene, CDR1 is SGHVS and CDR2 is FQNEAQ. CDR3 residues: CASSLADSPSTDTQYF. In DNA form, the CDR3 reads TGTGCCAGCAGCTTAGCCGACAGCCCTAGCACAGATACGCAGTATTTT.

Points on this clonotype: Its ends do not fully match the called genes, so a read error is possible. J is TRBJ2-2 and V is TRBV6-2 or TRBV6-3, with TRBD1 as a possible D gene (6 bases). This CDR3 has 13 amino acids. In germline, CDR1 is MNHEY, CDR2 SVGEGT. CDR3: CTSSLQGFGELFF. CDR3 in DNA: TGTACCAGCAGTTTACAGGGATTCGGGGAGCTGTTTTTT.

The table lists this clonotype with many counts. CDR3 DNA: TGTGCCAGCAGCTTTGGGATGATCCCCAATCAGCCCCAGCATTTT. Translation: CASSFGMIPNQPQHF. The rearrangement joins TRBV7-8 to TRBJ1-5; D is unclear. The V end lost 3 bases, the J end lost 3 bases, and 12 bases lay between the germline ends. The CDR3 sequence is 15 residues long. The germline V gene encodes CDR1 SGHVS and CDR2 FQNEAQ.

A remark on this clonotype: One base away lies a much larger clone, so this may be a sequencing read error. The genes are TRBV28 and TRBJ2-5; D gene uncertain. The germline CDR1 and CDR2 sequences are MDHEN and SYDVKM. This CDR3 comprises 13 residues. The CDR3 is CAGSLFNQETQYF. The CDR3 region has the DNA TGTGCCGGCAGTTTATTCAACCAAGAGACCCAGTACTTC.

Many counts were recorded for this clonotype. CDR3: CASRIPTDPTDTQYF. As DNA, the CDR3 is TGTGCCAGCAGGATACCGACAGACCCCACAGATACGCAGTATTTT. J is TRBJ2-3 and V is TRBV28, with D possibly TRBD1 on 5 matching bases. Trimming stripped 6 bases from V and 2 bases from J, with 15 bases between. Germline V gene sequence: CDR1 MDHEN, CDR2 SYDVKM. The CDR3 extends over 15 amino acids. Looking up the rest from reference TRBV28 and TRBJ2-3 gives the full variable domain: DVKVTQSSRYLVKRTGEKVFLECVQDMDHENMFWYRQDPGLGLRLIYFSYDVKMKEKGDIPEGYSVSREKKERFSLILESASTNQTSMYLCASRIPTDPTDTQYFGPGTRLTVL.

Details on this clonotype: One junction end does not reproduce the germline sequence, and a read error may be involved. V usage is TRBV2 and J usage is TRBJ2-1; D call uncertain. Germline lookup yields CDR1 SNHLY and CDR2 FYNNEI. This CDR3 is built from 19 residues. The chain's CDR3 is CASSVPAIQASPSYNEQVF. The CDR3 bases are TGTGCCAGCAGTGTGCCCGCTATACAAGCGAGCCCATCCTACAATGAGCAGGTCTTC.

For this clonotype: A much larger clone is a single base away; this may be a read error. This chain uses TRBV7-2 with TRBJ2-7; D is unclear. The germline CDR1 and CDR2 sequences are SGHTA and FQGNSA. Trimming pared 3 bases from V and 6 bases from J, leaving 12 bases between. This CDR3 has 13 residues. The CDR3 nucleotides are TGTGCCAGCAGCTTCGGAGTTCTATTCGAGCAGTACTTC. As protein: CASSFGVLFEQYF.

This clonotype occurred many times. This chain connects TRBV29-1 to TRBJ2-7; the D is unclear. Trimming cost V 7 bases and J 0 bases, with 16 bases left between them. Looked up from germline, CDR1 is SQVTM and CDR2 is ANQGSEA. This CDR3 is built from 14 residues. In nucleotides, the CDR3 is TGCAGCGCCTTCGTCGGTATCAGCTCCTACGAGCAGTACTTC. Residues: CSAFVGISSYEQYF.

The chain combines TRBV5-1 with TRBJ1-4; D remains unclear. The V gene's germline CDR1 is SGHRS and CDR2 YFSETQ. CDR3 length: 14 amino acids. The V end was cut by 3 bases, the J end by 0 bases, with 6 bases between. Written as DNA, the CDR3 is TGCGCCAGCAGCTCCGACACAACTAATGAAAAACTGTTTTTT. This sequence encodes CASSSDTTNEKLFF.

There are many counts of this clonotype. The chain is built from TRBV10-2 and TRBJ1-3; D perhaps matches TRBD1 (5 bases). This CDR3 region has 12 residues. Trimming pared 6 bases from V and 3 bases from J, leaving 6 bases between. CDR1 and CDR2 (germline): WSHSY, SAAADI. For the CDR3, the DNA is TGCGCCAGCAGGGACATTGGAAACACCATATATTTT. This gives the protein CASRDIGNTIYF.

For this clonotype: It is likely a read error, because the conserved phenylalanine at the end of the CDR3 is missing. V usage is TRBV4-1 and J usage is TRBJ1-5; TRBD1 might be the D (6 bases). The V gene lost 2 bases and the J gene lost 4 bases, with 12 bases spanning the gap. This CDR3 region has 15 residues. Germline CDR1 is MGHRA and CDR2 is YSYEKL. In DNA, the CDR3 is TGCGCCAGCAGCCAATTTCAGGGGACGAATCAGCCCCAGCATTTA. The encoded protein is CASSQFQGTNQPQHL.